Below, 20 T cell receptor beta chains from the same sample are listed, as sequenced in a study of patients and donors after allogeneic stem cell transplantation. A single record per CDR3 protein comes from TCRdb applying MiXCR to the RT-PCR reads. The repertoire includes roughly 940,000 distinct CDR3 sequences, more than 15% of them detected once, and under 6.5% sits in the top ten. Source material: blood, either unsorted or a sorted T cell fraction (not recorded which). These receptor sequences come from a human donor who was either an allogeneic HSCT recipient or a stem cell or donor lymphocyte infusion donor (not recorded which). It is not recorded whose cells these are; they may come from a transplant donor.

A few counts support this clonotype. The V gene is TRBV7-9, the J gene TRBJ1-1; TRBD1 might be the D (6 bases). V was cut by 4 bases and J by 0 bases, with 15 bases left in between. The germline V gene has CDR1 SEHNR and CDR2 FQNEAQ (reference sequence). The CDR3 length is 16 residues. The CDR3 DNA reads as TGTGCCAGCAGCTCATGGACAGTCAACATGAACACTGAAGCTTTCTTT. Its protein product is CASSSWTVNMNTEAFF. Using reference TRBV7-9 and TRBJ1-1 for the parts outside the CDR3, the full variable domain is DTGVSQNPRHKITKRGQNVTFRCDPISEHNRLYWYRQTLGQGPEFLTYFQNEAQLEKSRLLSDRFSAERPKGSFSTLEIQRTEQGDSAMYLCASSSWTVNMNTEAFFGQGTRLTVV.

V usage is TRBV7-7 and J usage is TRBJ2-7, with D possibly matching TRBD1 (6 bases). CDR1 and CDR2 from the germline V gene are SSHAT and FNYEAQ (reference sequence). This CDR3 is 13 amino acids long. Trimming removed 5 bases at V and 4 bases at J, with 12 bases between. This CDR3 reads CASSTNTGYEQYF. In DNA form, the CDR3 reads TGTGCCAGCAGCACGAATACAGGGTACGAGCAGTACTTC. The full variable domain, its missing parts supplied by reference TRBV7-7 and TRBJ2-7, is GAGVSQSPRYKVTKRGQDVTLRCDPISSHATLYWYQQALGQGPEFLTYFNYEAQPDKSGLPSDRFSAERPEGSISTLTIQRTEQRDSAMYRCASSTNTGYEQYFGPGTRLTVT.

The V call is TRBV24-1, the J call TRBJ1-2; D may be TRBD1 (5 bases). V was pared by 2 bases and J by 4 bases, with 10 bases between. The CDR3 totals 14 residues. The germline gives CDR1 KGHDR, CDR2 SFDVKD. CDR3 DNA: TGTGCCACCAGTGATTCCCAGGGCGGCTATGGCTACACCTTC. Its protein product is CATSDSQGGYGYTF.

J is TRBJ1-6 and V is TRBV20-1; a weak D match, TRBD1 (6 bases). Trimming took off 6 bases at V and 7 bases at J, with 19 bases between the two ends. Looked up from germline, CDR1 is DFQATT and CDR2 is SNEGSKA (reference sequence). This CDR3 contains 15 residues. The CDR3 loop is CSAATARGYNSPLHF. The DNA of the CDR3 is TGCAGTGCCGCGACCGCCAGGGGATACAATTCACCCCTCCACTTT.

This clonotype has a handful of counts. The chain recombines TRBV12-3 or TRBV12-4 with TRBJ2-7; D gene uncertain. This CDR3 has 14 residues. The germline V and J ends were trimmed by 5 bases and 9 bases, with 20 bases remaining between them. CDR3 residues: CASSPRVPVSRQYF. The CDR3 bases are TGTGCCAGCAGTCCTAGGGTCCCTGTATCGAGGCAGTACTTC.

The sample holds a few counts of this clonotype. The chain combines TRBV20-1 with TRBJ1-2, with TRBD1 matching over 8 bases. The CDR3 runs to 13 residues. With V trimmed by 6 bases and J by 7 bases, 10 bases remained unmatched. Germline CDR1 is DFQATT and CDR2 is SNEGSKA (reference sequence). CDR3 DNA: TGCAGTGCGGAGGGGACAGGCGGTCGTGGCTACACCTTC. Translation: CSAEGTGGRGYTF.

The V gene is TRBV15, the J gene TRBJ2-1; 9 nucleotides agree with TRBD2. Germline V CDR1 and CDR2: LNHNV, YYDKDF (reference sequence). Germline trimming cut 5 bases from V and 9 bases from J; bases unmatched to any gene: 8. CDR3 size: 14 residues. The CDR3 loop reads CATSSPGLALEQFF. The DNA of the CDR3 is TGTGCCACCAGCTCACCGGGACTAGCCCTTGAGCAGTTCTTC.

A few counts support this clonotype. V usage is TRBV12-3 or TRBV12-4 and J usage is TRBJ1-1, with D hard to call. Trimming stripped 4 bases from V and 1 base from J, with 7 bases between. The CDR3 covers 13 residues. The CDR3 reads CASSSPENTEAFF. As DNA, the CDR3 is TGTGCCAGCAGTTCACCAGAGAACACTGAAGCTTTCTTT.

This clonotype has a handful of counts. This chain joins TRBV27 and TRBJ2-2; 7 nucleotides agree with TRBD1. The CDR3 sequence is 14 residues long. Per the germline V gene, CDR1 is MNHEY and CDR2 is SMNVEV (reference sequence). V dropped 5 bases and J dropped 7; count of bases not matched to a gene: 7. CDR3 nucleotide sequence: TGTGCCAGCAGTACGGACAGGAGAATCGGGGAGCTGTTTTTT. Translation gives CASSTDRRIGELFF.

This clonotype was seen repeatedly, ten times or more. The CDR3: CASSLRGADTQYF. In nucleotides, the CDR3 is TGTGCCAGCAGCTTACGGGGGGCAGATACGCAGTATTTT. The chain couples TRBV12-3 or TRBV12-4 to TRBJ2-3, with 7 bases lining up with TRBD2. CDR3 size: 13 residues. V dropped 6 bases and J dropped 4; count of bases not matched to a gene: 4.

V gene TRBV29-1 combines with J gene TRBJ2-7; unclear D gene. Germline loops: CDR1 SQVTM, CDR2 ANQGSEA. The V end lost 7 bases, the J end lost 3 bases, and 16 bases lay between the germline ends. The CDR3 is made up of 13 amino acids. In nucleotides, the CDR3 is TGCAGCGCCCTGGCCGGCAGTATCTACGAGCAGTACTTC. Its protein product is CSALAGSIYEQYF.

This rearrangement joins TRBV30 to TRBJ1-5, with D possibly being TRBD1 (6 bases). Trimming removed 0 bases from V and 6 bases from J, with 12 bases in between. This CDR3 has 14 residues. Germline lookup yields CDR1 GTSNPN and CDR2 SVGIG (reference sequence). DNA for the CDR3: TGTGCCTGGAGTGTGATAGGGGGAGGTCAGCCCCAGCATTTT. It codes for CAWSVIGGGQPQHF.

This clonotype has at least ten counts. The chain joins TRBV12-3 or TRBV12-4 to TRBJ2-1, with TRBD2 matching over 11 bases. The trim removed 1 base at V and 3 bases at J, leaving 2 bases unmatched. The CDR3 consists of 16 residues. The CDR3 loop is CASSLGGLAVYNEQFF. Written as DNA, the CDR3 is TGTGCCAGCAGTTTAGGGGGACTAGCGGTCTACAATGAGCAGTTCTTC.

The chain's CDR3 is CASSQNRDREQYF. In DNA form, the CDR3 reads TGCGCCAGCAGCCAGAACAGGGACCGCGAGCAGTACTTC. This rearrangement joins TRBV4-3 to TRBJ2-7, with a tentative D call TRBD1 (6 bases). The CDR3 consists of 13 residues. CDR1 is LGHNA, CDR2 YSLEER, per germline. The germline V and J ends were trimmed by 3 bases and 6 bases, with 12 bases remaining between them.

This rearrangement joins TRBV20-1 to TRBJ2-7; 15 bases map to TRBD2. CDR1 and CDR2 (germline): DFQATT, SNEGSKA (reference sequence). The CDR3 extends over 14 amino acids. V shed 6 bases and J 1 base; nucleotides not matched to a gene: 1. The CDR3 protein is CSAGTSGRSYEQYF. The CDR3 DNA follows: TGCAGTGCCGGGACTAGCGGGAGGTCCTACGAGCAGTACTTC.

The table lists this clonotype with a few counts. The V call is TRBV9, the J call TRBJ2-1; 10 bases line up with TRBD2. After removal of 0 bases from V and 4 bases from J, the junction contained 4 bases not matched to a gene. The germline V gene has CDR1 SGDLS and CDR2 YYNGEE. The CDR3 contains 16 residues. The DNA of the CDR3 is TGTGCCAGCAGCGTAGGTTTTAGCGGGGGGTACAATGAGCAGTTCTTC. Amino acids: CASSVGFSGGYNEQFF.

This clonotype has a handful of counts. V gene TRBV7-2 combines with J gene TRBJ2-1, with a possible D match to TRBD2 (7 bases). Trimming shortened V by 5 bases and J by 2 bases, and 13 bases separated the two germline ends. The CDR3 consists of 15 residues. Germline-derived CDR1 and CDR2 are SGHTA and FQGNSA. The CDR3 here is CASSLEGGPYNEQFF. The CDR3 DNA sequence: TGTGCCAGCAGCCTAGAGGGGGGGCCCTACAATGAGCAGTTCTTC.

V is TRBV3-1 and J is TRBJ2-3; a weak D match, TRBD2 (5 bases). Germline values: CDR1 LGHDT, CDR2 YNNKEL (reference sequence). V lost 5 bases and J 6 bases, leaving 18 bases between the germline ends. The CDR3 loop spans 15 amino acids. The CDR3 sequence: CASSLTRRIGDTQYF. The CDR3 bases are TGTGCCAGCAGCTTAACTAGAAGGATCGGCGATACGCAGTATTTT.

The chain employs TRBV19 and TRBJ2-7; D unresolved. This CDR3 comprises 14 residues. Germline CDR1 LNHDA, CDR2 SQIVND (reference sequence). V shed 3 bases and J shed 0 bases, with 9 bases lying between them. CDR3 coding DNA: TGTGCCAGTAGTATTTACACGGACTCCTACGAGCAGTACTTC. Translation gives CASSIYTDSYEQYF.

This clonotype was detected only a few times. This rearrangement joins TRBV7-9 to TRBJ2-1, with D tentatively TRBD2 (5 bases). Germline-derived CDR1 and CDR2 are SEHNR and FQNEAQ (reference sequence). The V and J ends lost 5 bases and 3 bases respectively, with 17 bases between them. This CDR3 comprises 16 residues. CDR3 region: CASSPRDSLIYNEQFF. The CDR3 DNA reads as TGTGCCAGCAGCCCCCGGGATAGTTTAATCTACAATGAGCAGTTCTTC.